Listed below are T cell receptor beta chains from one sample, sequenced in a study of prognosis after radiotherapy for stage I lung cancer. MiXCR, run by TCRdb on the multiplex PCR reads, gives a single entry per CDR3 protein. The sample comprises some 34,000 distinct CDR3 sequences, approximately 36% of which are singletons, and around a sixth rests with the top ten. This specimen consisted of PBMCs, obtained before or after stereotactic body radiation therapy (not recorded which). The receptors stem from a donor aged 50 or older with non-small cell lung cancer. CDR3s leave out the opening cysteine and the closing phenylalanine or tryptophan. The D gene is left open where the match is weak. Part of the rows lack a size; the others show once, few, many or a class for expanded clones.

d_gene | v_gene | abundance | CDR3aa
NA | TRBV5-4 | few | ASSLDRLLMNTEAF
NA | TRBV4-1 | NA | ASSQSLDTGELF
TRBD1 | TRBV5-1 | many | ASSLGTGAKFTTYEQY
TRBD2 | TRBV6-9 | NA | ASSYVLAGGSPYNEQF
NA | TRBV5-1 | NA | VGNKDMAEQY
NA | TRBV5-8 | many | ASSLDRPREQY
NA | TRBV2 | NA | ASSELSGGLTNTGELF
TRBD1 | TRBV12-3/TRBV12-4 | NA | ASSRRDRGIRF
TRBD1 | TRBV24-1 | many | ATSGGGQGVVHGELF
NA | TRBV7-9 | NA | ASSSTRLTDTQY
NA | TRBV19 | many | ASSISGRRTDTQY
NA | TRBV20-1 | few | SVTTSSGSGTDTQY
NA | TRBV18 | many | ASSLTDSNTEAF
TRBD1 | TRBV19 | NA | ASTRQGTGTEAF
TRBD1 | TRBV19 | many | ASSPTGKLYEQY
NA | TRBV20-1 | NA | SARVFNEQF
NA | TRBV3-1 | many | ASSQGRQAEETQY
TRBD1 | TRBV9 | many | ASSQGAGEQY
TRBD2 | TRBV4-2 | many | ASSQAGGPVETQY
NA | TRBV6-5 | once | ASSYRGLDLSPLH
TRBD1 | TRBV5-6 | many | ASSLAGTAKTHEQY
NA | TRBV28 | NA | ASSLTETDSNQPQH
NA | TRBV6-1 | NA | ASNKEGDTEAF
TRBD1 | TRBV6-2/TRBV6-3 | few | ASSLSGTGGNTIY
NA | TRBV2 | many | ASSVRVDGELF
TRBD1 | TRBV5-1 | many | ASSVMTGTTNEKLF
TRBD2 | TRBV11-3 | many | ASETVAGGSYEQY
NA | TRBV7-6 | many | ASSLGRDKQF
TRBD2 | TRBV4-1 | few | ASSQESGTSRRSSYNEQF
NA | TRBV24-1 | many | ATQVGRGAEAF
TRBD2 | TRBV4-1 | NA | ASSQGESSGIQETQY
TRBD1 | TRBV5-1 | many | ASSLEGQGYNEQF
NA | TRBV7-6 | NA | AIILEPPTRTLDEQY
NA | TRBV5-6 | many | ASTVGGAGGYT
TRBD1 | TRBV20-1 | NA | SARLGQNTFSPLH
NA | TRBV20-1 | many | SARAPRQETTYEQY
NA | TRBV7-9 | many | ASSLGGAAQPQH
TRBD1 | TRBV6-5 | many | ASSYRGREKLF
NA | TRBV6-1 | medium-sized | ASREDRRYT
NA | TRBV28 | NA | ASSLSSGTRNQPQH